This T cell receptor beta chain was obtained from a study of control samples from healthy donors and cancer patients. Repertoires were generated with immunoSEQ multiplex PCR, while TCRdb's copy carries only in-frame clones and drops some. The sample has 150,000 to 200,000 clones, roughly 94% seen once; the top ten hold about 8.5%. The origin of this receptor is a woman in her thirties or forties in good health. Sequencing was carried out using blood.

CDR3 nucleotides: TGTGCCAGTAGCCAAACCGGGACAGGGAACGAAAAACTGTTTTTT. Translating gives CASSQTGTGNEKLFF. The genes are TRBV19 and TRBJ1-4, with TRBD1 matching over 9 bases. V lost 6 bases and J lost 8; bases outside the gene matches: 10. Germline values: CDR1 LNHDA, CDR2 SQIVND (reference sequence). The CDR3 loop spans 15 amino acids.